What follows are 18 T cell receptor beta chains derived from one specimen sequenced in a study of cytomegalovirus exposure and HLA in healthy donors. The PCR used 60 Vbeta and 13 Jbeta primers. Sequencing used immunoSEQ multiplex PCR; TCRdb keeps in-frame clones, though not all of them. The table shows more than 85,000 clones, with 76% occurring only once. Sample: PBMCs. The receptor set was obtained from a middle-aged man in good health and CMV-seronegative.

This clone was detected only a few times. Here the CDR3 DNA reads TGTGCCAGCAGCTTCGATTTGGGACAGGGAAAGTATGGCTACACCTTC. Protein: CASSFDLGQGKYGYTF. V and J are TRBV7-9 and TRBJ1-2; TRBD1 matches 9 bases. From germline, CDR1 is SEHNR and CDR2 FQNEAQ (reference sequence). V shed 3 bases, J shed 5 bases, and the junction held 10 bases outside the gene matches. This CDR3 spans 16 amino acids.

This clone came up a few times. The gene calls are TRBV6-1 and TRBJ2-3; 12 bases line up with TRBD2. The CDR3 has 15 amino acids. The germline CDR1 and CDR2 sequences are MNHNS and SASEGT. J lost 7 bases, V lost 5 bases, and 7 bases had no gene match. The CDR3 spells CASSSGLAGPYTQYF. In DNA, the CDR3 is TGTGCCAGCAGTTCGGGACTAGCGGGTCCTTATACGCAGTATTTT.

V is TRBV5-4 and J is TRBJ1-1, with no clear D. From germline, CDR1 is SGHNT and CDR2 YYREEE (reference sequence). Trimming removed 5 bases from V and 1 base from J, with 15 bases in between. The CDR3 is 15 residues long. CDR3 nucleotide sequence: TGTGCCAGCAGTCCGGACTGGGCATCGAACACTGAAGCTTTCTTT. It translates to CASSPDWASNTEAFF.

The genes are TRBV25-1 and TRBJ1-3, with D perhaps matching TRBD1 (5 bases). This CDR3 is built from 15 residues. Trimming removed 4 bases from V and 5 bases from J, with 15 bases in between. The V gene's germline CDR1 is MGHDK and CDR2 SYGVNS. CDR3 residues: CASSGRDGLRNTIYF. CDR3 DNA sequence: TGTGCCAGCAGTGGAAGGGACGGACTAAGAAACACCATATATTTT.

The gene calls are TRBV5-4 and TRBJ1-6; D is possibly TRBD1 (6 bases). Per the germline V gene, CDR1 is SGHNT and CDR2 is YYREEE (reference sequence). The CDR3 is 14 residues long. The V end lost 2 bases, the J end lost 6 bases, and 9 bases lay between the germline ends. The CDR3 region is CASSLTRGNSPLHF. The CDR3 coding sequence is TGTGCCAGCAGCTTAACCAGGGGTAATTCACCCCTCCACTTT.

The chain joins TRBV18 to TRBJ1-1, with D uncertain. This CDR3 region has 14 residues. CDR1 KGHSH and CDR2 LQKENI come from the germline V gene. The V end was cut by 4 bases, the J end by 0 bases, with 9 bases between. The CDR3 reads CASSLAQMNTEAFF. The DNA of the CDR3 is TGTGCCAGCTCACTCGCCCAGATGAACACTGAAGCTTTCTTT.

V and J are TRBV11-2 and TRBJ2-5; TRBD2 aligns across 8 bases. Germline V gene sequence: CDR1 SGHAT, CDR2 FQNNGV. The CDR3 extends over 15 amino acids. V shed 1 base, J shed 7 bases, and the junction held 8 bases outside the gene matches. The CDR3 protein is CASSLAIGGAGTQYF. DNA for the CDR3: TGTGCCAGCAGCTTAGCGATCGGGGGGGCAGGGACCCAGTACTTC.

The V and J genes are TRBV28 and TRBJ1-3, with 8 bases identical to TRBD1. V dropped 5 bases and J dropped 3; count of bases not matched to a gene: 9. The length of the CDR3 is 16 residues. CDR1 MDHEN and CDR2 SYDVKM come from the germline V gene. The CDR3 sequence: CASSTSGGGVGNTIYF. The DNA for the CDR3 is TGTGCCAGCAGTACCTCAGGGGGCGGGGTTGGAAACACCATATATTTT.

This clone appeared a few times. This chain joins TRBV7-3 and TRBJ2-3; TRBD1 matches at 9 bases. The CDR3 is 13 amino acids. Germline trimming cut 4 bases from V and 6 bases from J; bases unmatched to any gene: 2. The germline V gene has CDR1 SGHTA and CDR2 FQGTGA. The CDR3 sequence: CASSSGQGDTQYF. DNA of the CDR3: TGTGCCAGCAGCTCAGGACAGGGGGATACGCAGTATTTT.

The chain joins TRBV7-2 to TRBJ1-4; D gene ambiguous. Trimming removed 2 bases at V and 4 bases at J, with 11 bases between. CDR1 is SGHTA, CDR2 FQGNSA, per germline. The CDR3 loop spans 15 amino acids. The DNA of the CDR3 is TGTGCCAGCAGCTTAAGCCACAGTAGTAATGAAAAACTGTTTTTT. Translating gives CASSLSHSSNEKLFF.

The CDR3 DNA sequence: TGTGCCAGCAATCTAGCGGGGGGAGCTAGCACAGATACGCAGTATTTT. Its protein is CASNLAGGASTDTQYF. This chain uses TRBV28 with TRBJ2-3; 11 positions agree with TRBD2. From germline, CDR1 is MDHEN and CDR2 SYDVKM. V lost 7 bases, J lost 0 bases, and 6 bases stayed unmatched. The CDR3 has 16 residues.

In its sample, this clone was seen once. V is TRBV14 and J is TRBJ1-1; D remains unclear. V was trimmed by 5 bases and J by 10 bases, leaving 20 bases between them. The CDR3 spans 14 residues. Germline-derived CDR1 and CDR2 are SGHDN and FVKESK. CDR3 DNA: TGTGCCAGCAGCGCCGGGTCTCCCTTTTTAGTAGCTTTCTTT. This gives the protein CASSAGSPFLVAFF.

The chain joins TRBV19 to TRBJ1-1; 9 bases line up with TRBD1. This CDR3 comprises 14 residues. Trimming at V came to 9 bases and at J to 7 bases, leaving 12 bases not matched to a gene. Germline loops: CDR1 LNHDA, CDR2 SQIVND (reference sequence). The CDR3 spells CASLGQGGKYEAFF. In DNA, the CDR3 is TGTGCCAGCCTGGGACAGGGCGGGAAATATGAAGCTTTCTTT.

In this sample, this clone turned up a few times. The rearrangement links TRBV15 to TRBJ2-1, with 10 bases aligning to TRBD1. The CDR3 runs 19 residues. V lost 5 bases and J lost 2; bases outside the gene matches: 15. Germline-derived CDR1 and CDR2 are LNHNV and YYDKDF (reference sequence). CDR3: CATSGRDRGPPLPYNEQFF. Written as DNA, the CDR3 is TGTGCCACCAGCGGCCGGGACAGGGGTCCCCCTCTACCCTACAATGAGCAGTTCTTC.

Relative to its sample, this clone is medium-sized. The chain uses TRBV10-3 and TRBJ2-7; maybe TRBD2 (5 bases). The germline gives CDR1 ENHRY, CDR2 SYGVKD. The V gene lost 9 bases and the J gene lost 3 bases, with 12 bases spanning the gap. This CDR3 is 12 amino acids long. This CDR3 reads CAMVEGYYEQYF. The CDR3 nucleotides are TGTGCCATGGTTGAGGGTTACTACGAGCAGTACTTC.

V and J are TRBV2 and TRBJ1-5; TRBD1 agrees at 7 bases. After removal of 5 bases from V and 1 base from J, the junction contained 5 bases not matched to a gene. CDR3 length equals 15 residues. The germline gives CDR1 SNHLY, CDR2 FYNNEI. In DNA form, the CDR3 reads TGTGCCAGCAGTCGACAGGGTGGCAGCAATCAGCCCCAGCATTTT. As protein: CASSRQGGSNQPQHF.

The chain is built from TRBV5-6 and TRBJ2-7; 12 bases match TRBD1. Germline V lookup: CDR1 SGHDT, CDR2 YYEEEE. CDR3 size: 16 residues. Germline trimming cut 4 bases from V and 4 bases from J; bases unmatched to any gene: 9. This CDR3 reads CASSRLRDRGRYEQYF. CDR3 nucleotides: TGTGCCAGCAGCCGACTCCGGGACAGGGGGCGATACGAGCAGTACTTC.

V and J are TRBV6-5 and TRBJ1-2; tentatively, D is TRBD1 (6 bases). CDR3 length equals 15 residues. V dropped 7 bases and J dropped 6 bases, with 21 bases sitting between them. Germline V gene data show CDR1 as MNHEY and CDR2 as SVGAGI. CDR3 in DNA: TGTGCCAGCACAAACCGGTGGGGGCAATTTGATGGCTACACCTTC. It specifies CASTNRWGQFDGYTF.